Listed below are T cell receptor beta chains from one sample, sequenced in a study of CD8+CD57+ T cells in acquired aplastic anemia. Using its own MiXCR run on the reads, TCRdb lists one record per CDR3 protein. The data contain roughly 290,000 distinct CDR3 sequences, 45% to 65% of them singletons. Sequencing was carried out using sorted CD4+, CD8+, or CD8+CD57+ T cells (not recorded which) from PBMCs. The receptors stem from a human donor with aplastic anemia. The CDR3 runs from the conserved cysteine through the conserved F or W. The order of the fields is V gene, CDR3 length, D gene, J gene, clone size, CDR3 DNA, CDR3 protein. A D gene is named only where the DNA matches it firmly. Only part of the rows carry a size: once, few, many, or a class if the clone is expanded.

V: TRBV9; length: 12; D: NA; J: TRBJ1-6; size: NA; DNA: TGTGCCAGCAGCCCAAGTAGTTCACCCCTCCACTTT; CDR3: CASSPSSSPLHF
V: TRBV10-3; length: 14; D: NA; J: TRBJ2-7; size: NA; DNA: TGTGCCATCAGCGAGTCCTCCGACCTCTACGAGCAGTACTTC; CDR3: CAISESSDLYEQYF
V: TRBV4-1; length: 17; D: TRBD2; J: TRBJ2-5; size: many; DNA: TGCGCCAGCAGCAAGGGCCCCGGGACTAGAGGCCAAGAGACCCAGTACTTC; CDR3: CASSKGPGTRGQETQYF
V: TRBV20-1; length: 13; D: NA; J: TRBJ2-7; size: few; DNA: TGCAGTGCTAGAGAAACGGGGACCTACGAGCAGTACTTC; CDR3: CSARETGTYEQYF
V: TRBV20-1; length: 14; D: TRBD1; J: TRBJ1-1; size: NA; DNA: TGCAGTGCCGCGGGACAGGTAATGAACACTGAAGCTTTCTTT; CDR3: CSAAGQVMNTEAFF
V: TRBV5-1; length: 15; D: NA; J: TRBJ2-5; size: NA; DNA: TGCGCCAGCAGCGTGGGAGGACTTAACCAAGAGACCCAGTACTTC; CDR3: CASSVGGLNQETQYF
V: TRBV7-3; length: 12; D: TRBD2; J: TRBJ2-1; size: NA; DNA: TGTGCCAGCAGCCTTAGCGGGCAGGAGCAGTTCTTC; CDR3: CASSLSGQEQFF
V: TRBV20-1; length: 15; D: NA; J: TRBJ2-3; size: many; DNA: TGCGGTGCTAGGCACGGGCTCCTTGGCACAGATACGCAGTATTTT; CDR3: CGARHGLLGTDTQYF
V: TRBV10-2; length: 14; D: NA; J: TRBJ2-4; size: many; DNA: TGCGCCAGCAGTCCCGGGAATGCTCAAAACATTCAGTACTTC; CDR3: CASSPGNAQNIQYF
V: TRBV2; length: 15; D: TRBD2; J: TRBJ2-2; size: NA; DNA: TGTGCCAGCAGTGAACAGCGGGGGGGCCACGGGGAGCTGTTTTTT; CDR3: CASSEQRGGHGELFF
V: TRBV7-8; length: 16; D: NA; J: TRBJ2-5; size: few; DNA: TGTGCCAGCAGCTTAGGGTCAGGACATGGGAAGTGGACCCAGTACTTC; CDR3: CASSLGSGHGKWTQYF
V: TRBV20-1; length: 17; D: TRBD1; J: TRBJ1-6; size: NA; DNA: TGCAGTGCTAGAGCGGAGGGACAGGGGATTCGGAATTCACCCCTCCACTTT; CDR3: CSARAEGQGIRNSPLHF
V: TRBV19; length: 15; D: NA; J: TRBJ1-2; size: few; DNA: TGTGCCAGTAGTATGGCAACAGGTCTGAACTATGGCTACACCTTC; CDR3: CASSMATGLNYGYTF
V: TRBV9; length: 15; D: TRBD2; J: TRBJ2-7; size: NA; DNA: TGTGCCAGCAGTTACGGGCGGGGGGATACCTACGAGCAGTACTTC; CDR3: CASSYGRGDTYEQYF
V: TRBV19; length: 15; D: NA; J: TRBJ2-7; size: NA; DNA: TGTGCCAGTAGTATAGAAGGCCAGGGATGGGACGAGCAGTACTTC; CDR3: CASSIEGQGWDEQYF
V: TRBV25-1; length: 14; D: NA; J: TRBJ1-1; size: few; DNA: TGTGCCAGCAGTGAATCCGTGTGGGACACTGAAGCTTTCTTT; CDR3: CASSESVWDTEAFF
V: TRBV7-2; length: 14; D: TRBD1; J: TRBJ1-4; size: many; DNA: TGTGCCAGCAGCTTGACAGGGATTAATGAAAAACTGTTTTTT; CDR3: CASSLTGINEKLFF
V: TRBV5-1; length: 15; D: NA; J: TRBJ1-1; size: many; DNA: TGCGCCAGCACACACACCTCCCAGAGGAACACTGAAGCTTTCTTT; CDR3: CASTHTSQRNTEAFF
V: TRBV20-1; length: 16; D: TRBD2; J: TRBJ2-1; size: once; DNA: TGCAGTGCTAGCTCACTGTCTAGCGGGTGGAACAATGAGCAGTTCTTC; CDR3: CSASSLSSGWNNEQFF
V: TRBV24-1; length: 11; D: NA; J: TRBJ2-7; size: few; DNA: TGTGCCACCAGTTCGGGATACGAGCAGTACTTC; CDR3: CATSSGYEQYF
V: TRBV25-1; length: 16; D: TRBD2; J: TRBJ2-3; size: few; DNA: TGTGCCAGCAGTGCGACTAGCGGGAGGGCAAGAGATACGCAGTATTTT; CDR3: CASSATSGRARDTQYF
V: TRBV7-8; length: 16; D: NA; J: TRBJ1-1; size: many; DNA: TGTGCCAGCAGCTCTACCAAGGGGTTTGCGAACACTGAAGCTTTCTTT; CDR3: CASSSTKGFANTEAFF